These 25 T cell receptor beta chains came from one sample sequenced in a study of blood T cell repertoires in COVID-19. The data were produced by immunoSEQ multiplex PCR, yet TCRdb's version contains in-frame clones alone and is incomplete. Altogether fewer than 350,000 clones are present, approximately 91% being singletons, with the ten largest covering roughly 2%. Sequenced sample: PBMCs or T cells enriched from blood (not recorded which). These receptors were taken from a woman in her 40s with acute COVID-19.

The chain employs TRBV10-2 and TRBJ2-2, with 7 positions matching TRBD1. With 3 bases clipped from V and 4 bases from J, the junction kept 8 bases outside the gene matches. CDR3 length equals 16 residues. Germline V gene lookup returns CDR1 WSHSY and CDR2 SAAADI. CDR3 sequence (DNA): TGCGCCAGCAGTGAAATGACAGGGTCGGGCACCGGGGAGCTGTTTTTT. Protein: CASSEMTGSGTGELFF.

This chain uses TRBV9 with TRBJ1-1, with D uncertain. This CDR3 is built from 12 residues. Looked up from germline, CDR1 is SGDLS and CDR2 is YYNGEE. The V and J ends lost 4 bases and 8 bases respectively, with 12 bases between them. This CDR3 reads CASSLDRGEAFF. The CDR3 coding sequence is TGTGCCAGCAGCCTAGACCGCGGAGAAGCTTTCTTT. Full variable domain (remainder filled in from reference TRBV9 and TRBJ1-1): DSGVTQTPKHLITATGQRVTLRCSPRSGDLSVYWYQQSLDQGLQFLIQYYNGEERAKGNILERFSAQQFPDLHSELNLSSLELGDSALYFCASSLDRGEAFFGQGTRLTVV.

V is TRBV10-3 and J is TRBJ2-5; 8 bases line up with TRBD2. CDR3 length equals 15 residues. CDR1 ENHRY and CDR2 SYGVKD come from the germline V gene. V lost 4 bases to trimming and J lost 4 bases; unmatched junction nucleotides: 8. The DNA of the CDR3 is TGTGCCATCAGTGTATCGGGGGGGGCCGCAGAGACCCAGTACTTC. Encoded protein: CAISVSGGAAETQYF.

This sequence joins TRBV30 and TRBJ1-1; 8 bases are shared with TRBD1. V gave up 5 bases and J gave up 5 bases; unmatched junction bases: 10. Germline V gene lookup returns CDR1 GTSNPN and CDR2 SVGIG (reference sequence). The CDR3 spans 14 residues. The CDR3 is CAWEQGAVRTEAFF. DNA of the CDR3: TGTGCCTGGGAGCAGGGGGCAGTGAGGACTGAAGCTTTCTTT.

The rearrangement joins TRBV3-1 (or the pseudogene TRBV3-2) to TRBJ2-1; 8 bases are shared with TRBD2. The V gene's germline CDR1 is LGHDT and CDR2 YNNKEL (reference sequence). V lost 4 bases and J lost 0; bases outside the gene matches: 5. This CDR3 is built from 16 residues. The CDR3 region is CASSPRGGFSYNEQFF. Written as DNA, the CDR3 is TGTGCCAGCAGCCCCCGGGGGGGATTCTCCTACAATGAGCAGTTCTTC.

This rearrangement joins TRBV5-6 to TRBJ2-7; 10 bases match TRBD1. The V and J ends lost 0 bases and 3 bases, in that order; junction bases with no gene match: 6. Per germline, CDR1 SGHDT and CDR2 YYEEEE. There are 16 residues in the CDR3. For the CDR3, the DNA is TGTGCCAGCAGCTTGGATTCCGGGACAGGGGTCTACGAGCAGTACTTC. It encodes CASSLDSGTGVYEQYF.

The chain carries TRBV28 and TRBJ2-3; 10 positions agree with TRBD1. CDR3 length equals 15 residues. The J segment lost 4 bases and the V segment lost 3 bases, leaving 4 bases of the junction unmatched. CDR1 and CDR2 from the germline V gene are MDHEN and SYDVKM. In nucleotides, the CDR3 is TGTGCCAGCAGTTTCCCCGGGACAGGGGCAGATACGCAGTATTTT. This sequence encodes CASSFPGTGADTQYF. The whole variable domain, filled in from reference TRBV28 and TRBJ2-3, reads DVKVTQSSRYLVKRTGEKVFLECVQDMDHENMFWYRQDPGLGLRLIYFSYDVKMKEKGDIPEGYSVSREKKERFSLILESASTNQTSMYLCASSFPGTGADTQYFGPGTRLTVL.

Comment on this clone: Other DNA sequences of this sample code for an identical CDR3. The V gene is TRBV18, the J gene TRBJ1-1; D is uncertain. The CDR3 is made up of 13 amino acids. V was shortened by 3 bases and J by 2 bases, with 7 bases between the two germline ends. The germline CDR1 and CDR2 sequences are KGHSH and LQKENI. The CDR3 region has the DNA TGTGCCAGCTCACCGCGGGGAAACACTGAAGCTTTCTTT. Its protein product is CASSPRGNTEAFF.

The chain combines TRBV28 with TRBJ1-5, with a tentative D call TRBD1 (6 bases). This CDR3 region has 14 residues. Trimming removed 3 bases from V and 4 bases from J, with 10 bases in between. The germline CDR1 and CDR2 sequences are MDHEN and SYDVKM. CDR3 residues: CASSFGTGNQPQHF. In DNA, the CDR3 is TGTGCCAGCAGTTTTGGTACAGGGAATCAGCCCCAGCATTTT.

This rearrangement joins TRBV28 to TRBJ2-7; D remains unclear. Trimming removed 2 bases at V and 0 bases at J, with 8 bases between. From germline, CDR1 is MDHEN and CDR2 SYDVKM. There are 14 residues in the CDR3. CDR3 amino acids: CASSLRPSSYEQYF. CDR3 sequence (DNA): TGTGCCAGCAGTTTACGGCCTAGCTCCTACGAGCAGTACTTC.

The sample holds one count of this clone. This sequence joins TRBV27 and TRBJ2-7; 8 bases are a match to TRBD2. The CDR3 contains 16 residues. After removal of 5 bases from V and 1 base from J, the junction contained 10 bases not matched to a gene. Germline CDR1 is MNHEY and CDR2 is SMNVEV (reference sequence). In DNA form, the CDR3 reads TGTGCCAGCAGTGACCGGGGGGGACTGAATTCCTACGAGCAGTACTTC. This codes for CASSDRGGLNSYEQYF.

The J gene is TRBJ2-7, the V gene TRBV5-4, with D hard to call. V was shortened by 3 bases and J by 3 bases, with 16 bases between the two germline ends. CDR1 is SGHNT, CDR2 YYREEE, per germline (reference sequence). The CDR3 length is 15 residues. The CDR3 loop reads CASSSQAGPYYEQYF. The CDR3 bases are TGTGCCAGCAGCTCCCAGGCAGGTCCCTACTACGAGCAGTACTTC.

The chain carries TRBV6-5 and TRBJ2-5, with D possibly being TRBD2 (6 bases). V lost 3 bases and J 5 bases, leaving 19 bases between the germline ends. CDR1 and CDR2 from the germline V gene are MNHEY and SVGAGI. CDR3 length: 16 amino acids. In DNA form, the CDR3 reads TGTGCCAGCAGTTATTTCGGCGGGGTCGCTCAGGAGACCCAGTACTTC. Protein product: CASSYFGGVAQETQYF.

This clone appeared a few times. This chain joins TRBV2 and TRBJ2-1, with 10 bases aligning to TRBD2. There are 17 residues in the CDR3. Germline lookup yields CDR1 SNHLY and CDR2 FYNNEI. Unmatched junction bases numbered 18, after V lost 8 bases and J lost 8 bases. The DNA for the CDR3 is TGTGCCAGCCTACTAGCGGGAACATTATTAAGGTTCGATGAGCAGTTCTTC. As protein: CASLLAGTLLRFDEQFF.

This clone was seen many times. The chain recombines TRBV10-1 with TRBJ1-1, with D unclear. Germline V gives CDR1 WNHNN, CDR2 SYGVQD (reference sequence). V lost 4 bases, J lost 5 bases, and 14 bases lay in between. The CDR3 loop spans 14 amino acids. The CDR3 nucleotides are TGCGCCAGCAGTGGCCGTGGGTGGAGGACTGAAGCTTTCTTT. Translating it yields CASSGRGWRTEAFF.

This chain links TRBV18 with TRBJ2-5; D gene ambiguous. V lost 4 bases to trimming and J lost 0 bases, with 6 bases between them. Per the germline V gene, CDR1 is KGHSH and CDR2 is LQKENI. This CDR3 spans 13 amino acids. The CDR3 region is CASSRTHQETQYF. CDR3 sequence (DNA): TGTGCCAGCTCACGTACACACCAAGAGACCCAGTACTTC.

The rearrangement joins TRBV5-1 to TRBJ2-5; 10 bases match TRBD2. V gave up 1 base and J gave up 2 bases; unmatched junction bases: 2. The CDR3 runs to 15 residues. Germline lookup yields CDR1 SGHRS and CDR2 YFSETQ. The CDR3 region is CASSLSGREQETQYF. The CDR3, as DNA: TGCGCCAGCAGCTTGAGCGGGAGGGAGCAAGAGACCCAGTACTTC.

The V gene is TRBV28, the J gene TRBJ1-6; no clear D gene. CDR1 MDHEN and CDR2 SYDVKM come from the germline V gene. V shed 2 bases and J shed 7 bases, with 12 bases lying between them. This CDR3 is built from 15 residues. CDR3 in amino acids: CASSLGTGANSPLHF. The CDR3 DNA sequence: TGTGCCAGCAGTTTAGGAACGGGTGCCAATTCACCCCTCCACTTT.

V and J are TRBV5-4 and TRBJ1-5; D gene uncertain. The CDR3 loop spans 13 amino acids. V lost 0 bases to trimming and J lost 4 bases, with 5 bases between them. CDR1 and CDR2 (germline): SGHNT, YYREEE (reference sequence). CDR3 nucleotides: TGTGCCAGCAGCTTGGGAACAAATCAGCCCCAGCATTTT. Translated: CASSLGTNQPQHF. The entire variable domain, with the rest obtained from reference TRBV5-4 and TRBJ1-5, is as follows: ETGVTQSPTHLIKTRGQQVTLRCSSQSGHNTVSWYQQALGQGPQFIFQYYREEENGRGNFPPRFSGLQFPNYSSELNVNALELDDSALYLCASSLGTNQPQHFGDGTRLSIL.

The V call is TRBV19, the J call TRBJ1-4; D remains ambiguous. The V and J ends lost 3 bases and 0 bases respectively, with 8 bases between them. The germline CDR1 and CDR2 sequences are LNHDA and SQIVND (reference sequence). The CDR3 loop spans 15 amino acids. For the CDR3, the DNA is TGTGCCAGTAGTATTGGAGGGACAACTAATGAAAAACTGTTTTTT. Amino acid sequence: CASSIGGTTNEKLFF.

This CDR3 is CASSVQGIGELFF. Written as DNA, the CDR3 is TGTGCCAGCAGCGTACAGGGAATCGGGGAGCTGTTTTTT. This chain links TRBV11-3 with TRBJ2-2; D perhaps matches TRBD1 (6 bases). CDR3 length equals 13 residues. The germline V gene has CDR1 SGHNT and CDR2 YENEEA. V dropped 5 bases and J dropped 7 bases, with 11 bases sitting between them.

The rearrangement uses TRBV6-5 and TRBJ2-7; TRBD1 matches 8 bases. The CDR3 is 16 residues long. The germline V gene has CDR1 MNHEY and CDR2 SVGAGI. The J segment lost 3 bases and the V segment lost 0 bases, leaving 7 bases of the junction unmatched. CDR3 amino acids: CASSYSTGGSNYEQYF. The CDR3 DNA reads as TGTGCCAGCAGTTACTCCACAGGGGGTTCGAACTACGAGCAGTACTTC.

The DNA of the CDR3 is TGTGCCAGCAGCTTCGGACAGGGGTGGACTGAAGCTTTCTTT. It specifies CASSFGQGWTEAFF. This chain links TRBV7-2 with TRBJ1-1; 9 nucleotides agree with TRBD1. There are 14 residues in the CDR3. V shed 3 bases and J 5 bases; nucleotides not matched to a gene: 4. Germline CDR1 is SGHTA and CDR2 is FQGNSA.

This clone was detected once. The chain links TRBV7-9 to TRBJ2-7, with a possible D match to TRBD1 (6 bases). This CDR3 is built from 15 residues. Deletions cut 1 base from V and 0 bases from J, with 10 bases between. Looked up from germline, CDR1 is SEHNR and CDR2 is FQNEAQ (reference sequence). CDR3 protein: CASSLEGQLSYEQYF. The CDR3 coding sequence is TGTGCCAGCAGCTTAGAGGGACAACTCTCCTACGAGCAGTACTTC.

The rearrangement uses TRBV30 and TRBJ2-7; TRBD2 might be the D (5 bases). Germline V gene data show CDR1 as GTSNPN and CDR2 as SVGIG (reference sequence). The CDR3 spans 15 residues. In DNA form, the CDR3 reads TGTAGGAGGCCAATTTTATCGATACACTCCTACGAGCAGTACTTC. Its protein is CRRPILSIHSYEQYF. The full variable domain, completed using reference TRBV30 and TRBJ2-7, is SQTIHQWPATLVQPVGSPLSLECTVEGTSNPNLYWYRQAAGRGLQLLFYSVGIGQISSEVPQNLSASRPQDRQFILSSKKLLLSDSGFYLCRRPILSIHSYEQYFGPGTRLTVT.